This is a list of T cell receptor beta chains from one sample in a study of patients and donors after allogeneic stem cell transplantation. A single record per CDR3 protein comes from TCRdb applying MiXCR to the RT-PCR reads. The data hold roughly 940,000 distinct CDR3 sequences, with approximately 19% observed a single time. The sequenced material came from blood, either unsorted or a sorted T cell fraction (not recorded which). The receptors derive from a human donor who was either an allogeneic HSCT recipient or a stem cell or donor lymphocyte infusion donor (not recorded which). It is not recorded whose cells these are; they may come from a transplant donor. The CDR3 runs from the conserved cysteine through the conserved F or W. Each record gives: J gene, V gene, D gene, clone size, CDR3 DNA, CDR3 protein. A D gene is named only where the DNA matches it firmly. The size entry is marked missing in some rows and otherwise reads once, few, many or a size class.

j_call: TRBJ1-2
v_call: TRBV9
d_call: .
clone_size: few
cdr3_nt: TGTGCCAGCAGCATGACAGTGAGCTATGGCTACACCTTC
cdr3_aa: CASSMTVSYGYTF

j_call: TRBJ2-1
v_call: TRBV5-1
d_call: TRBD2
clone_size: .
cdr3_nt: TGCGCCAGCAGCTTAGGTCTAGCGGGGGGCCCTTATAATGAGCAGTTCTTC
cdr3_aa: CASSLGLAGGPYNEQFF

j_call: TRBJ2-2
v_call: TRBV20-1
d_call: .
clone_size: .
cdr3_nt: TGCAGTGCCATGAGTGGGGAGCTGTTTTTT
cdr3_aa: CSAMSGELFF

j_call: TRBJ2-1
v_call: TRBV7-9
d_call: TRBD2
clone_size: few
cdr3_nt: TGTGCCAGCAGCTTTACCGGGACTAGTTATGAGCAGTTCTTC
cdr3_aa: CASSFTGTSYEQFF

j_call: TRBJ1-1
v_call: TRBV5-1
d_call: TRBD1
clone_size: few
cdr3_nt: TGCGCCAGCAGCTTTAAGAGGGGGCGCGAGAACACTGAAGCTTTCTTT
cdr3_aa: CASSFKRGRENTEAFF

j_call: TRBJ2-5
v_call: TRBV7-8
d_call: TRBD2
clone_size: once
cdr3_nt: TGTGCCAGCAGCTTTAGGACTAGCGGGAGTTTGGAGACCCAGTACTTC
cdr3_aa: CASSFRTSGSLETQYF

j_call: TRBJ1-2
v_call: TRBV27
d_call: .
clone_size: .
cdr3_nt: TGTGCCAGCAGTCCCCGCGAACACTATGGCTACACCTTC
cdr3_aa: CASSPREHYGYTF

j_call: TRBJ2-1
v_call: TRBV29-1
d_call: TRBD2
clone_size: many
cdr3_nt: TGCAGCGTTGATCCGGCTAGCGGGAGGGGAGTATCCTACAATGAGCAGTTCTTC
cdr3_aa: CSVDPASGRGVSYNEQFF

j_call: TRBJ1-1
v_call: TRBV20-1
d_call: TRBD1
clone_size: .
cdr3_nt: TGCAGTGCCGGGGGGACAGTTGGCATTGCTTTCTTT
cdr3_aa: CSAGGTVGIAFF

j_call: TRBJ2-1
v_call: TRBV20-1
d_call: TRBD2
clone_size: .
cdr3_nt: TGTAGTGCTAGAGATCGGGAGACTAGCGGGACCAATGAGCAGTTCTTC
cdr3_aa: CSARDRETSGTNEQFF

j_call: TRBJ2-7
v_call: TRBV12-3/TRBV12-4
d_call: .
clone_size: many
cdr3_nt: TGTGCCAGCAGTTTAGCCGGAGGGGGGCAGGGGTCGAAAGAGCAGTACTTC
cdr3_aa: CASSLAGGGQGSKEQYF

j_call: TRBJ1-2
v_call: TRBV9
d_call: .
clone_size: many
cdr3_nt: TGTGCCAGCAGCGTACATGGCTTCCGGGATGGCTACACCTTC
cdr3_aa: CASSVHGFRDGYTF

j_call: TRBJ2-3
v_call: TRBV2
d_call: .
clone_size: .
cdr3_nt: TGTGCCAGCAGTGAGGAGGGGCAGGGCCCGCAGTATTTT
cdr3_aa: CASSEEGQGPQYF

j_call: TRBJ1-2
v_call: TRBV10-3
d_call: TRBD1
clone_size: few
cdr3_nt: TGTGCCATCAGTGAGGACAGGGGGCAGCGGGGCTACACCTTC
cdr3_aa: CAISEDRGQRGYTF

j_call: TRBJ2-3
v_call: TRBV21-1
d_call: .
clone_size: few
cdr3_nt: TGTGCCAGCAGCAAACGGGGACAGGGGGCAGGAGATACGCAGTATTTT
cdr3_aa: CASSKRGQGAGDTQYF

j_call: TRBJ2-2
v_call: TRBV27
d_call: .
clone_size: few
cdr3_nt: TGTGCCAGCAGTTTAGCTTCGGTCGGGGAGCTGTTTTTT
cdr3_aa: CASSLASVGELFF

j_call: TRBJ1-5
v_call: TRBV12-3/TRBV12-4
d_call: .
clone_size: .
cdr3_nt: TGTGCCAGCAGTTTAGGGCAAGCCCAGCATTTT
cdr3_aa: CASSLGQAQHF

j_call: TRBJ2-5
v_call: TRBV12-3/TRBV12-4
d_call: .
clone_size: .
cdr3_nt: TGTGCCAGCACCCCTACCGGCAATAAGACCCAGTACTTC
cdr3_aa: CASTPTGNKTQYF

j_call: TRBJ1-2
v_call: TRBV6-1
d_call: TRBD1
clone_size: many
cdr3_nt: TGTGCCAGCAGAGAAGAGACAGGGGGAGTGGGCTACACCTTC
cdr3_aa: CASREETGGVGYTF

j_call: TRBJ2-5
v_call: TRBV12-5
d_call: TRBD1
clone_size: .
cdr3_nt: TGTGCGCCCATCACAGGGGACGAGACCCAGTACTTC
cdr3_aa: CAPITGDETQYF

j_call: TRBJ2-1
v_call: TRBV11-2
d_call: TRBD1
clone_size: .
cdr3_nt: TGTGCCAGCAGCCAGGGGGAGCGTGGGTCCTACAATGAGCAGTTCTTC
cdr3_aa: CASSQGERGSYNEQFF

j_call: TRBJ2-2
v_call: TRBV12-3/TRBV12-4
d_call: TRBD1
clone_size: many
cdr3_nt: TGTGCCAGCCTAGACCCACAGGGGGCTGGTACCGGGGAGCTGTTTTTT
cdr3_aa: CASLDPQGAGTGELFF

j_call: TRBJ1-1
v_call: TRBV30
d_call: .
clone_size: .
cdr3_nt: TGTGCCTGGAGAGAACGGACAGCGATGAACACTGAAGCTTTCTTT
cdr3_aa: CAWRERTAMNTEAFF

j_call: TRBJ2-7
v_call: TRBV20-1
d_call: TRBD2
clone_size: few
cdr3_nt: TGCAGTGCTAGGGCTAGCGGGAGTTACGAGCAGTACTTC
cdr3_aa: CSARASGSYEQYF

j_call: TRBJ2-5
v_call: TRBV5-1
d_call: TRBD1
clone_size: few
cdr3_nt: TGCGCCAGCAGCTTGTTCGGGGACAGGGAAGAGACCCAGTACTTC
cdr3_aa: CASSLFGDREETQYF

j_call: TRBJ2-2
v_call: TRBV27
d_call: .
clone_size: few
cdr3_nt: TGTGCCAGCAGACAGAAGGGGTTCACCGGGGAGCTGTTTTTT
cdr3_aa: CASRQKGFTGELFF

j_call: TRBJ2-3
v_call: TRBV5-1
d_call: TRBD2
clone_size: few
cdr3_nt: TGCGCCAGCAGAAGCGGGAACACAGATACGCAGTATTTT
cdr3_aa: CASRSGNTDTQYF

j_call: TRBJ2-2
v_call: TRBV5-1
d_call: .
clone_size: many
cdr3_nt: TGTGCCAGCAGCCCCGGGCTCACCGGGGAGCTGTTTTTT
cdr3_aa: CASSPGLTGELFF

j_call: TRBJ2-1
v_call: TRBV5-1
d_call: TRBD1
clone_size: .
cdr3_nt: TGCGCCAGCAGCATACCGGGACAGGGGGCTGAGCAGTTCTTC
cdr3_aa: CASSIPGQGAEQFF

j_call: TRBJ2-1
v_call: TRBV7-2
d_call: TRBD2
clone_size: .
cdr3_nt: TGTGCCAGCAGCTTCCAGGCTAGCGGGATTTACAATGAGCAGTTCTTC
cdr3_aa: CASSFQASGIYNEQFF

j_call: TRBJ2-5
v_call: TRBV5-1
d_call: TRBD1
clone_size: few
cdr3_nt: TGCGCCAGCAGCTTGGGTCCGACAGGGACCCGCCAAGAGACCCAGTACTTC
cdr3_aa: CASSLGPTGTRQETQYF

j_call: TRBJ2-2
v_call: TRBV12-3/TRBV12-4
d_call: TRBD1
clone_size: .
cdr3_nt: TGTGCCAGCAGTCAAACCTCTGGACAGGGTGTAGTCACCGGGGAGCTGTTTTTT
cdr3_aa: CASSQTSGQGVVTGELFF

j_call: TRBJ2-2
v_call: TRBV24-1
d_call: .
clone_size: many
cdr3_nt: TGTGCCACCAGTTATGAGGGAGCGAACACCGGGGAGCTGTTTTTT
cdr3_aa: CATSYEGANTGELFF

j_call: TRBJ2-5
v_call: TRBV12-3/TRBV12-4
d_call: TRBD1
clone_size: .
cdr3_nt: TGTGCCAGCAGTCCCCCCGGGACAGGGGGGACAAGAAAGACCCAGTACTTC
cdr3_aa: CASSPPGTGGTRKTQYF

j_call: TRBJ1-6
v_call: TRBV6-5
d_call: .
clone_size: .
cdr3_nt: TGTGCCAGCAGTTACAACGCTGGCACGAATTCACCCCTCCACTTT
cdr3_aa: CASSYNAGTNSPLHF

j_call: TRBJ2-7
v_call: TRBV18
d_call: .
clone_size: .
cdr3_nt: TGTGCCAGCTCACCACCGAGCCTAACTTACGAGCAGTACTTC
cdr3_aa: CASSPPSLTYEQYF

j_call: TRBJ1-3
v_call: TRBV7-9
d_call: TRBD1
clone_size: .
cdr3_nt: TGTGCCAGCAGGCTCAGGGGGGCTGGAAACACCATATATTTT
cdr3_aa: CASRLRGAGNTIYF

j_call: TRBJ2-1
v_call: TRBV14
d_call: TRBD1
clone_size: .
cdr3_nt: TGTGCCAGCACCCAGGACAGGGTCCCCTACAATGAGCAGTTCTTC
cdr3_aa: CASTQDRVPYNEQFF

j_call: TRBJ2-7
v_call: TRBV5-6
d_call: TRBD2
clone_size: few
cdr3_nt: TGTGCCAGCAGCCCGGGACTAGCGGGAGTTTGGTACGAGCAGTACTTC
cdr3_aa: CASSPGLAGVWYEQYF

j_call: TRBJ2-7
v_call: TRBV5-1
d_call: TRBD2
clone_size: few
cdr3_nt: TGCGCCAGCAGCTCCAGGACTAGCGGAGGGGACGAGCAGTACTTC
cdr3_aa: CASSSRTSGGDEQYF

j_call: TRBJ2-5
v_call: TRBV5-1
d_call: TRBD2
clone_size: few
cdr3_nt: TGCGCCAGCAGCTCTCCCGGGGCTAGCGGGAGTGAGACCCAGTACTTC
cdr3_aa: CASSSPGASGSETQYF

j_call: TRBJ2-1
v_call: TRBV4-2
d_call: .
clone_size: many
cdr3_nt: TGTGCCAGCAGCCAAGTAAGTGAGCAGTTCTTC
cdr3_aa: CASSQVSEQFF

j_call: TRBJ1-3
v_call: TRBV3-1
d_call: .
clone_size: .
cdr3_nt: TGTGCCAGCAGCCAAGGATCGGTTTTGGGAAACACCATATATTTT
cdr3_aa: CASSQGSVLGNTIYF